The source of this T cell receptor beta chain is a study of cytomegalovirus exposure and HLA in healthy donors. Study overall: The 90 to 150 validation repertoires used the same platform as the 550 to 800 first-cohort repertoires (as reported by a later analysis). Study-level results: According to a later analysis, TCR clusters from the first cohort tended to co-occur in the roughly 120 validation repertoires. As confirmed in vitro, a few CMV-associated chains were specific for CMV antigens.

A note on this clone: Its antigen is not identified.

Only in-frame clones appear in the TCRdb table, and some are missing; sequencing was by immunoSEQ multiplex PCR. Of under 300,000 clones listed, roughly 85% are singletons. Trimming cost V 5 bases and J 4 bases, with 11 bases left between them. This CDR3 is built from 13 residues. The germline gives CDR1 MRHNA, CDR2 SNTAGT. The source material was PBMCs. The origin of this receptor is a woman between 18 and 29 years old in good health and CMV-seronegative. The V and J genes are TRBV6-4 and TRBJ1-2, with a weak D call TRBD1 (6 bases). The CDR3: CASSTGLGYGYTF. The CDR3 DNA is TGTGCCAGCAGTACAGGGCTAGGCTATGGCTACACCTTC.